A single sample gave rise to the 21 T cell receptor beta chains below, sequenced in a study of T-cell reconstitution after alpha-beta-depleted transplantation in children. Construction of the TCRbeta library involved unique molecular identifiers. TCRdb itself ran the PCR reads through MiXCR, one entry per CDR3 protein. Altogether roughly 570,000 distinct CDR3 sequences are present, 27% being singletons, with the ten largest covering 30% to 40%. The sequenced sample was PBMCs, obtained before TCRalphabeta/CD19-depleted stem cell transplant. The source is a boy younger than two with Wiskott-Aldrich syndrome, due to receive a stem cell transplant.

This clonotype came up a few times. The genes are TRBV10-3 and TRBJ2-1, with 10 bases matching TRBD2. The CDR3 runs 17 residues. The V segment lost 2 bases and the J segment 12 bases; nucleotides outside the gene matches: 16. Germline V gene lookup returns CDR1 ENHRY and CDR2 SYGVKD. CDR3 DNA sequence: TGTGCCATCAGTGAGGGAATAGCGGGAGGCCCCACAATGCGGCAGTTCTTC. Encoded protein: CAISEGIAGGPTMRQFF.

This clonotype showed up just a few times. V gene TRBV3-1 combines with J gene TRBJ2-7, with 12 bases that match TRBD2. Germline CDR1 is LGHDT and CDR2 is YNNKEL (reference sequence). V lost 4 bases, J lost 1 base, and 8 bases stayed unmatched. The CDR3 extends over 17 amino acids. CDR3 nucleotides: TGTGCCAGCAGCCCCACAGCGGGACTAGCGGGTTCCTACGAGCAGTACTTC. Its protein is CASSPTAGLAGSYEQYF.

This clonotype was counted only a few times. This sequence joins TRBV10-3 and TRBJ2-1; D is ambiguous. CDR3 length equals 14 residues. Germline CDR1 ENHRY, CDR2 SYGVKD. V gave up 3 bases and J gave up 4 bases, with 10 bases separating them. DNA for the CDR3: TGTGCCATCAGTGATCCGCTAGGTTACAATGAGCAGTTCTTC. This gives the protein CAISDPLGYNEQFF.

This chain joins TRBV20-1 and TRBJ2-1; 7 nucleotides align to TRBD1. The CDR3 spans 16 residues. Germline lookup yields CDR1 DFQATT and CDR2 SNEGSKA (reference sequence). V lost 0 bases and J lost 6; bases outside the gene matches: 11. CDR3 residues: CSARDDQDRVLNEQFF. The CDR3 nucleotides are TGCAGTGCTAGAGATGATCAAGACAGGGTTCTCAATGAGCAGTTCTTC.

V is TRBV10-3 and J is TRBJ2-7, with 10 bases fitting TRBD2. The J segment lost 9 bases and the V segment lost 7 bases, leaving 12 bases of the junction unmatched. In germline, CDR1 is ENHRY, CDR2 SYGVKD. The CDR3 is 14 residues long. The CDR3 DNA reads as TGTGCCATCAATACCGGGACTAGCGCCTCCGTGCAGTACTTC. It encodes CAINTGTSASVQYF.

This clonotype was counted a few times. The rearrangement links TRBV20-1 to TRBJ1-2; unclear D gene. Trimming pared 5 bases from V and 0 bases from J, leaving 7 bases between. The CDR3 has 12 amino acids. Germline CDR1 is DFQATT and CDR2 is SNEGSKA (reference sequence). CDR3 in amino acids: CSAGRANYGYTF. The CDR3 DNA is TGCAGTGCTGGGCGTGCTAACTATGGCTACACCTTC.

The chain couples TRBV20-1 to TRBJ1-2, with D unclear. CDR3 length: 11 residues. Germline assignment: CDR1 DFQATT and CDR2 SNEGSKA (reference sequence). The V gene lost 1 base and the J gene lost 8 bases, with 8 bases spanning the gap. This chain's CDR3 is CSARVRGGYTF. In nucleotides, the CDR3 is TGCAGTGCTAGAGTTCGGGGAGGCTACACCTTC.

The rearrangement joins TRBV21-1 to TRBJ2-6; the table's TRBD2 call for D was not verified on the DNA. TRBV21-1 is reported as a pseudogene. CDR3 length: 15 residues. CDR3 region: CASSKRTSGANVLTF. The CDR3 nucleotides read TGTGCCAGCAGCAAAAGGACTTCTGGGGCCAACGTCCTGACTTTC.

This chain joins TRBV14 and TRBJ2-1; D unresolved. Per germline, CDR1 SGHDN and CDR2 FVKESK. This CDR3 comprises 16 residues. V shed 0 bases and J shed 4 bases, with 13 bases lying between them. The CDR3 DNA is TGTGCCAGCAGCCAAGAGGGATTACCTGTATACAATGAGCAGTTCTTC. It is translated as CASSQEGLPVYNEQFF. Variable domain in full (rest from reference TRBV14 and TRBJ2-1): EAGVTQFPSHSVIEKGQTVTLRCDPISGHDNLYWYRRVMGKEIKFLLHFVKESKQDESGMPNNRFLAERTGGTYSTLKVQPAELEDSGVYFCASSQEGLPVYNEQFFGPGTRLTVL.

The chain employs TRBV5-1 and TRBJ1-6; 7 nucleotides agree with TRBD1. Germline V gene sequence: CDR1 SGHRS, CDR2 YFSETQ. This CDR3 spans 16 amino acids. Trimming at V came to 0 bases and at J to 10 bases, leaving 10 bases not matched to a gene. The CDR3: CASSLDLTGAESPLHF. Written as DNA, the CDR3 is TGCGCCAGCAGCTTGGACCTAACAGGGGCAGAATCACCCCTCCACTTT.

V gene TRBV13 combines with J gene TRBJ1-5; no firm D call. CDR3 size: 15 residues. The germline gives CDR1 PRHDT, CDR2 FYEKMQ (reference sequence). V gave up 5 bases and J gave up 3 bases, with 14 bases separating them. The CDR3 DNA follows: TGTGCCAGCAGCCCCCGGAGAACCCCCAATCAGCCCCAGCATTTT. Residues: CASSPRRTPNQPQHF.

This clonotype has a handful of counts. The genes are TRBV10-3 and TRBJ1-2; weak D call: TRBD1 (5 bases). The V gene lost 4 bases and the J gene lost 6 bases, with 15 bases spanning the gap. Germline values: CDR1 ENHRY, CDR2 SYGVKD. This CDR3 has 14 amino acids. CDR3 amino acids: CAISVVGLGDGYTF. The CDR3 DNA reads TGTGCCATCAGTGTTGTGGGACTGGGCGATGGCTACACCTTC.

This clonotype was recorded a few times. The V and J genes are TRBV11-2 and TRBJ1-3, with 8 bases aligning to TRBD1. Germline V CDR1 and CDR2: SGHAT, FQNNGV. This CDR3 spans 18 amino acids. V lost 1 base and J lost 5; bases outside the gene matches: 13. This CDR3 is CASSLVVRPGGTRNTIYF. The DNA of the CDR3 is TGTGCCAGCAGCTTAGTGGTTCGCCCAGGGGGCACTAGAAACACCATATATTTT. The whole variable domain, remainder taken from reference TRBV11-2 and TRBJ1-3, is EAGVAQSPRYKIIEKRQSVAFWCNPISGHATLYWYQQILGQGPKLLIQFQNNGVVDDSQLPKDRFSAERLKGVDSTLKIQPAKLEDSAVYLCASSLVVRPGGTRNTIYFGEGSWLTVV.

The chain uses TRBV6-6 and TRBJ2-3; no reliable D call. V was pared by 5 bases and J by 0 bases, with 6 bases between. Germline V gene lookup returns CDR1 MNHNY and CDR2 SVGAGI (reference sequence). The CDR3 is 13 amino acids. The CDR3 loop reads CASSKYSTDTQYF. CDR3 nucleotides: TGTGCCAGCAGTAAATATAGCACAGATACGCAGTATTTT.

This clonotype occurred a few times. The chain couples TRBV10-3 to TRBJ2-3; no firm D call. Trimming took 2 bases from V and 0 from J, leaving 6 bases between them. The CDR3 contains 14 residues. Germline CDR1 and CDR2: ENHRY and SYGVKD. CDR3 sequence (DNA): TGTGCCATCAGTGAGAGGAAGAGCACAGATACGCAGTATTTT. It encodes CAISERKSTDTQYF.

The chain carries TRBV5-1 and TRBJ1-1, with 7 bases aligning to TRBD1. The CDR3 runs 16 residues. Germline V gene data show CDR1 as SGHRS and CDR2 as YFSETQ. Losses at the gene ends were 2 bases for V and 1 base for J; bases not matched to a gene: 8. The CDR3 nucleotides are TGCGCCAGCAGCTTAAGAGGGGGCGCGGGGAACACTGAAGCTTTCTTT. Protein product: CASSLRGGAGNTEAFF.

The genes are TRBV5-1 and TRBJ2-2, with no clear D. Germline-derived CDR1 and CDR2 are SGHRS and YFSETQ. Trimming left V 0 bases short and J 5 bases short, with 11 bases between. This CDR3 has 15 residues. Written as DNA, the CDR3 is TGCGCCAGCAGCTTGGAGCCAGGCTTAACCGGGGAGCTGTTTTTT. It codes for CASSLEPGLTGELFF.

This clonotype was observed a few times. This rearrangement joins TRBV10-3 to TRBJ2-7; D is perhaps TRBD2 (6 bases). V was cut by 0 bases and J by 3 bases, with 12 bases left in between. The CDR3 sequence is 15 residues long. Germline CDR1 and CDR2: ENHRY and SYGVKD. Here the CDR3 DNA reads TGTGCCATCAGTGAGTCCACGGAGGGTTTCTACGAGCAGTACTTC. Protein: CAISESTEGFYEQYF.

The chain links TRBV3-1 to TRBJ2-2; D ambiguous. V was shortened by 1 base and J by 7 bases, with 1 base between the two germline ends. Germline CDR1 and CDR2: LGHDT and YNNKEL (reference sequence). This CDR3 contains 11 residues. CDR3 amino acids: CASSQGGELFF. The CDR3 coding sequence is TGTGCCAGCAGCCAAGGCGGGGAGCTGTTTTTT.

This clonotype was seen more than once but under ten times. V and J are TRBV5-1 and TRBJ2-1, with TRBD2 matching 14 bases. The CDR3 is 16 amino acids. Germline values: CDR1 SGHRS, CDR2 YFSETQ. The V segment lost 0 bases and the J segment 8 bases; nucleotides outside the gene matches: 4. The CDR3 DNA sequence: TGCGCCAGCAGCTTGGCCCGGGGACTAGCGGGAGATGAGCAGTTCTTC. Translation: CASSLARGLAGDEQFF. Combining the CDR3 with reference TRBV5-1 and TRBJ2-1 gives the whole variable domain KAGVTQTPRYLIKTRGQQVTLSCSPISGHRSVSWYQQTPGQGLQFLFEYFSETQRNKGNFPGRFSGRQFSNSRSEMNVSTLELGDSALYLCASSLARGLAGDEQFFGPGTRLTVL.

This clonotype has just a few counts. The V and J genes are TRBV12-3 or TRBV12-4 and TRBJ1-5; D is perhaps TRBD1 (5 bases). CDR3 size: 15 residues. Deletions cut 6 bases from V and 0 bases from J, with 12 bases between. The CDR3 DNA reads TGTGCCAGCAGACAGACAGTCTATAGCAATCAGCCCCAGCATTTT. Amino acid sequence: CASRQTVYSNQPQHF.